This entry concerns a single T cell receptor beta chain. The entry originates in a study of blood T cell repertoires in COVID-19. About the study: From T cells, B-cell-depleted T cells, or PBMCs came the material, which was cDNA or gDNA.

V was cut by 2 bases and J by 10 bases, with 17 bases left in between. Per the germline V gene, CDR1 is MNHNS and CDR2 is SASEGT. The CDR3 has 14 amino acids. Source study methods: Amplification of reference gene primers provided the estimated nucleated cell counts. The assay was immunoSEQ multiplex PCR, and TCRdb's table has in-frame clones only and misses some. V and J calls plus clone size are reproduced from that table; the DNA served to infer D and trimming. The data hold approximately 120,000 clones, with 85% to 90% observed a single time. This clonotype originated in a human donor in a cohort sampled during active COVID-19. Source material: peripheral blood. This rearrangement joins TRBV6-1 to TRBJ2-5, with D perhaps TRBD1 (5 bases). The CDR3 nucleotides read TGTGCCAGCAGTGAAACAGGTCTCAATGAGGACCAGTACTTC. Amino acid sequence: CASSETGLNEDQYF.